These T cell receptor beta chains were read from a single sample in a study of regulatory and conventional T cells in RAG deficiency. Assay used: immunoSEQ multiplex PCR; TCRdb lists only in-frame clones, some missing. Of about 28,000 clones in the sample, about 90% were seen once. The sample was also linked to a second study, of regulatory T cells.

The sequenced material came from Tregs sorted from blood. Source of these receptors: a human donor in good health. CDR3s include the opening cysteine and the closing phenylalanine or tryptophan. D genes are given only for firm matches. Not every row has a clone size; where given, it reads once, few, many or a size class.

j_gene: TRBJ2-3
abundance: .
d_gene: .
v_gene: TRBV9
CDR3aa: CASSVAGPPDTQYF
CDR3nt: TGTGCCAGCAGCGTAGCTGGCCCCCCAGATACGCAGTATTTT

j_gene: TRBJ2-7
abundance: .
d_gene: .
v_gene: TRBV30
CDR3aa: CAWSVLGASYEQYF
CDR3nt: TGTGCCTGGAGTGTATTAGGGGCCTCCTACGAGCAGTACTTC

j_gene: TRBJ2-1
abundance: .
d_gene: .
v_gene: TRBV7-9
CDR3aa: CASSLWPRSRSYNEQFF
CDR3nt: TGTGCCAGCAGCCTCTGGCCCCGCAGCCGCTCCTACAATGAGCAGTTCTTC

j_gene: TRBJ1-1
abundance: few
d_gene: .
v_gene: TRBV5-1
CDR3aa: CASSGTAGVVAFF
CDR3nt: TGCGCCAGCAGCGGGACCGCGGGGGTCGTAGCTTTCTTT

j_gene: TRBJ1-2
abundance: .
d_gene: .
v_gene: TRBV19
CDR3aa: CASSYRTALNYGYTF
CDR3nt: TGTGCCAGTAGCTACCGGACAGCGCTTAACTATGGCTACACCTTC

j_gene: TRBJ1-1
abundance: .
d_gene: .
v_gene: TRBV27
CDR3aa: CASRGGVTLGAFF
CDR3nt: TGTGCCAGCAGGGGGGGGGTTACCTTAGGGGCTTTCTTT

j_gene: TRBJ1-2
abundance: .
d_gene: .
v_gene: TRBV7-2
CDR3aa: CASSPRLIAYRNGYTF
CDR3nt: TGTGCCAGCAGCCCCCGTCTGATTGCTTACAGGAATGGCTACACCTTC

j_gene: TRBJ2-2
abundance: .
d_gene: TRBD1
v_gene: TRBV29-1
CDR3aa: CSVAGQAVASNTGELFF
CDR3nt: TGCAGCGTGGCGGGACAGGCAGTCGCCTCGAACACCGGGGAGCTGTTTTTT

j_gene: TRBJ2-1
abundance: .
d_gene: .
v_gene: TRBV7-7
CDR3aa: CASSSQRGLSSYNEQFF
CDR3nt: TGTGCTAGCAGCAGCCAACGGGGCTTGAGCTCCTACAATGAGCAGTTCTTC

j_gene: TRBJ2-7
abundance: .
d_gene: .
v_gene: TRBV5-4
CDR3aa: CASSNKAESSYEQYF
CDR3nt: TGTGCCAGCAGCAATAAAGCAGAGAGCTCCTACGAGCAGTACTTC

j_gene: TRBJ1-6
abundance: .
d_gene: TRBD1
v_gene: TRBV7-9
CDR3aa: CASSTDRGSSYNSPLHF
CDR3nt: TGTGCCAGCAGCACGGACAGGGGAAGCTCCTATAATTCACCCCTCCACTTT

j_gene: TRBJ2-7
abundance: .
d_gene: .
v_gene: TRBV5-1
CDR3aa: CASSLDPSEQYF
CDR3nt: TGCGCCAGCAGCTTGGACCCTTCCGAGCAGTACTTC

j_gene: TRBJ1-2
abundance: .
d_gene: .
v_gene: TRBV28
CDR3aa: CASSLPSTVRYGYTF
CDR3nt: TGTGCCAGCAGTTTGCCGTCGACAGTCCGCTATGGCTACACCTTC

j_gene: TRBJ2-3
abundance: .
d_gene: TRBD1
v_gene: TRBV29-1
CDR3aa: CSVAGRGTDTQYF
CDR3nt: TGCAGCGTTGCCGGCAGGGGGACAGATACGCAGTATTTT

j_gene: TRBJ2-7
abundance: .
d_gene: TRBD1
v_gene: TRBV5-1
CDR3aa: CASSRTGTGRYEQYF
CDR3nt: TGCGCCAGCAGCCGCACCGGGACAGGGCGCTACGAGCAGTACTTC

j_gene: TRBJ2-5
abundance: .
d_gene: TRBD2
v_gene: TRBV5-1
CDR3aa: CASSGLAGAFQETQYF
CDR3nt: TGCGCCAGCAGCGGCCTAGCGGGGGCCTTCCAAGAGACCCAGTACTTC

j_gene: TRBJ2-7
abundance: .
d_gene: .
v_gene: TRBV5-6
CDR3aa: CASSLVSYEQYF
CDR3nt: TGTGCCAGCAGCTTGGTGTCCTACGAGCAGTACTTC

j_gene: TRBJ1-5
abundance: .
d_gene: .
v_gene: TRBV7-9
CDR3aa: CASSLGRRDEQPQHF
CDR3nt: TGTGCCAGCAGCTTAGGGCGGAGGGATGAACAGCCCCAGCATTTT

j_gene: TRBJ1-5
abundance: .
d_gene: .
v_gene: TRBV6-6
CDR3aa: CASTSGGSNQPQHF
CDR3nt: TGTGCCAGCACCTCGGGTGGGAGCAATCAGCCCCAGCATTTT

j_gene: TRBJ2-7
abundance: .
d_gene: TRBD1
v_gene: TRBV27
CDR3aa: CASSSGRSGTGSPEQYF
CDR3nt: TGTGCCAGCAGTTCCGGGAGGAGCGGGACAGGGAGTCCCGAGCAGTACTTC

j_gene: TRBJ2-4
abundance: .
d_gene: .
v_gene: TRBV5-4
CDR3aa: CASREDFRENIQYF
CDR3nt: TGTGCCAGCAGGGAGGATTTCCGGGAAAACATTCAGTACTTC

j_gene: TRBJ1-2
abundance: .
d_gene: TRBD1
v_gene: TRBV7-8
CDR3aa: CASSPRQGPYGYTF
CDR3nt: TGTGCCAGCAGCCCTAGACAGGGGCCCTATGGCTACACCTTC

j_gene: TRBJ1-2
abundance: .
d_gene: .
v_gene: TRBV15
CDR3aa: CATSRVDGWSYGYTF
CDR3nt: TGTGCCACCAGCAGAGTTGACGGGTGGTCCTATGGCTACACCTTC

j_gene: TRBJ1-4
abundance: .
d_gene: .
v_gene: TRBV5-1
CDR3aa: CASSLLGQGGEKLFF
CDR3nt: TGCGCCAGCAGCTTACTTGGGCAGGGAGGTGAAAAACTGTTTTTT

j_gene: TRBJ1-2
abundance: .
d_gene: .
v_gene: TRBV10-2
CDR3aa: CASRDPGVIGYTF
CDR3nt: TGCGCCAGCAGGGACCCAGGGGTAATCGGCTACACCTTC

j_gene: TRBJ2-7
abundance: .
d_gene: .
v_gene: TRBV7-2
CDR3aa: CASSLQVVGGQTYEQYF
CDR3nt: TGTGCCAGCAGCCTACAAGTCGTCGGGGGGCAAACCTACGAGCAGTACTTC

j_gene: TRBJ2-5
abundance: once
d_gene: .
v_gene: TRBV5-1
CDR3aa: CASSLRAQETQYF
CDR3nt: TGCGCCAGCAGCTTGAGGGCCCAAGAGACCCAGTACTTC

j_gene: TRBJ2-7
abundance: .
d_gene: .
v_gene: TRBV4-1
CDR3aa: CASSLVETGAYEQYF
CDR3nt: TGCGCCAGCAGCCTAGTAGAGACCGGGGCCTACGAGCAGTACTTC

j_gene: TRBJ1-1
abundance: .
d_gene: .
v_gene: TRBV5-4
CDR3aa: CASSLGRLNTEAFF
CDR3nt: TGTGCCAGCAGCCTGGGACGTCTGAACACTGAAGCTTTCTTT

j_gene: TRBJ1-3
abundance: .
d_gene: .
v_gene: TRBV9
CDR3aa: CASSRGSHSGNTIYF
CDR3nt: TGTGCCAGCAGCAGGGGCTCGCACTCTGGAAACACCATATATTTT

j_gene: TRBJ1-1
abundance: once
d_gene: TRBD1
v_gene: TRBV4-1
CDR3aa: CASSQEGTGGFNTEAFF
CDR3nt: TGCGCCAGCAGCCAAGAAGGGACAGGGGGTTTTAACACTGAAGCTTTCTTT

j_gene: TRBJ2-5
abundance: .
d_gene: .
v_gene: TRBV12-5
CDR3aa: CASGLGGARETQYF
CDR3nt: TGTGCTAGTGGTTTGGGAGGGGCGCGGGAGACCCAGTACTTC

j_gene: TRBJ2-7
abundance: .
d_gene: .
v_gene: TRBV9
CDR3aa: CASSVGGRSPYEQYF
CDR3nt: TGTGCCAGCAGCGTAGGAGGGAGGAGTCCTTACGAGCAGTACTTC

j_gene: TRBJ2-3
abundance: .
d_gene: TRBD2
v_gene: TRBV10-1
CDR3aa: CASSDTASGLSTDTQYF
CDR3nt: TGCGCCAGCAGTGATACGGCTAGCGGACTTAGCACAGATACGCAGTATTTT

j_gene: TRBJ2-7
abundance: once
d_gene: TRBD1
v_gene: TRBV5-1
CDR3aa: CASSLVGWQGENEQYF
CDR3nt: TGCGCCAGCAGCTTGGTAGGCTGGCAGGGGGAAAACGAGCAGTACTTC

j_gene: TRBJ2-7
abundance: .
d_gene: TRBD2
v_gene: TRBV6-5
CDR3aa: CASSYTAGGSYEQYF
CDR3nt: TGTGCCAGCAGTTACACGGCGGGGGGCTCCTACGAGCAGTACTTC

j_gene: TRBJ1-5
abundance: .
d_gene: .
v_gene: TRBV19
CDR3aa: CASSLKRTGYSNQPQHF
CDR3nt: TGTGCCAGTAGTCTTAAAAGGACGGGGTATAGCAATCAGCCCCAGCATTTT

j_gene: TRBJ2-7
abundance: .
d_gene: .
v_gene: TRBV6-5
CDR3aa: CASSYPGWAYEQYF
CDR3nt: TGTGCCAGCAGTTACCCGGGCTGGGCCTACGAGCAGTACTTC

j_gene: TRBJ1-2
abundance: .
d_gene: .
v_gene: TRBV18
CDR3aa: CASSPPGPKGLGGYTF
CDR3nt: TGTGCCAGCTCACCACCGGGTCCAAAGGGCTTGGGAGGCTACACCTTC

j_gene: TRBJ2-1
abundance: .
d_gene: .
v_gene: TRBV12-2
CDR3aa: CASRLALWGGIHGNEQFF
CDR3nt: TGTGCAAGTCGCTTAGCGCTTTGGGGAGGGATACACGGGAATGAGCAGTTCTTC

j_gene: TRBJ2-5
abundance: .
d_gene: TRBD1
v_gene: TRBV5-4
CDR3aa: CASSLGGQSQETQYF
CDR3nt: TGTGCCAGCAGCTTGGGGGGACAGTCCCAAGAGACCCAGTACTTC

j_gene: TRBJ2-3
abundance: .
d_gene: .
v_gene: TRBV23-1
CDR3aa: CASSLDREERTDTQYF
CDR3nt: TGCGCCAGCAGCCTAGACAGGGAGGAAAGGACAGATACGCAGTATTTT

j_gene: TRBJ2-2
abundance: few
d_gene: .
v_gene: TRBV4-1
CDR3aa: CASSQLAGTDTGELFF
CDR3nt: TGCGCCAGCAGCCAACTCGCGGGGACAGACACCGGGGAGCTGTTTTTT